A single T cell receptor beta chain is shown here with its context. Its antigen is unidentified. CDR1 is MNHEY, CDR2 SVGEGT, per germline. Trimming cost V 5 bases and J 7 bases, with 9 bases left between them. The CDR3 extends over 12 amino acids. This specimen belongs to a study of T cell responses to AZD1222 COVID-19 vaccine. General observations from the study: Across spike, vaccine-associated CD4 TCRs were found, dominant at 160-218 and 743-854. White British donors predominated, females outnumbered males, and clonal diversity was possibly underestimated.

Repertoires were generated with immunoSEQ multiplex PCR, while TCRdb's copy carries only in-frame clones and drops some. Seen here are 90,000 to 130,000 clones, approximately 86% observed once, and the top ten hold about 3%. This clonotype originated in an adult in good health. Sample: peripheral blood, taken on day 0 of AZD1222 vaccination. V gene TRBV6-2 or TRBV6-3 combines with J gene TRBJ1-5; no definite D call. The CDR3 region is CASSDGWQPQHF. The CDR3 DNA follows: TGTGCCAGCAGTGACGGTTGGCAGCCCCAGCATTTT.